Listed below are T cell receptor beta chains from one sample, sequenced in a study of patients and donors after allogeneic stem cell transplantation. TCRdb ran MiXCR on the RT-PCR reads and lists one entry per CDR3 protein. The table has some 960,000 distinct CDR3 sequences, about 20% seen once. The sequenced sample consisted of blood, either unsorted or a sorted T cell fraction (not recorded which). All receptors come from a human donor who was either an allogeneic HSCT recipient or a stem cell or donor lymphocyte infusion donor (not recorded which). It is not recorded whose cells these are; they may come from a transplant donor. Each CDR3 is given with its conserved first and last residue. A D gene is named only where the DNA matches it firmly. The size field is filled for only some rows; it gives once, few, many or a size class.

cdr3_nt: TGCGCCAGCATGGCCGGGATAGGGGCCAACGTCCTGACTTTC
cdr3_aa: CASMAGIGANVLTF
j_call: TRBJ2-6
clone_size: few
v_call: TRBV5-1
d_call: NA

cdr3_nt: TGCAGTGCTAGCCCGGGACTAGCGGGCACAGATACGCAGTATTTT
cdr3_aa: CSASPGLAGTDTQYF
j_call: TRBJ2-3
clone_size: NA
v_call: TRBV20-1
d_call: TRBD2

cdr3_nt: TGTGCCAGCAGTGTTTCCTGGCTTACTGGGCAGTACTTC
cdr3_aa: CASSVSWLTGQYF
j_call: TRBJ2-7
clone_size: few
v_call: TRBV12-3/TRBV12-4
d_call: NA

cdr3_nt: TGCGCCAGCAGCCATACTATGGGGGCAAATGTCTACGAGCAGTACTTC
cdr3_aa: CASSHTMGANVYEQYF
j_call: TRBJ2-7
clone_size: many
v_call: TRBV5-1
d_call: NA

cdr3_nt: TGTGCCAGCAGTTTCAGACAGGGGGCAGACGAGCAGTACTTC
cdr3_aa: CASSFRQGADEQYF
j_call: TRBJ2-7
clone_size: many
v_call: TRBV12-3/TRBV12-4
d_call: TRBD1

cdr3_nt: TGTGCCAGCAGTACCTACCCCACCGGACAGGGAGGCTACACCTTC
cdr3_aa: CASSTYPTGQGGYTF
j_call: TRBJ1-2
clone_size: few
v_call: TRBV6-1
d_call: TRBD1

cdr3_nt: TGCAGTGCTCGAACAGGGAAACCCTACGAGCAGTACTTC
cdr3_aa: CSARTGKPYEQYF
j_call: TRBJ2-7
clone_size: few
v_call: TRBV20-1
d_call: NA

cdr3_nt: TGCGCCAGCAGCCAAGGTGGGGTCGAGGGTGAAGCTTTCTTT
cdr3_aa: CASSQGGVEGEAFF
j_call: TRBJ1-1
clone_size: few
v_call: TRBV4-3
d_call: NA

cdr3_nt: TGTGCCAGCATGCGGGATGCAGGGGCCTACACCGGGGAGCTGTTTTTT
cdr3_aa: CASMRDAGAYTGELFF
j_call: TRBJ2-2
clone_size: NA
v_call: TRBV27
d_call: NA

cdr3_nt: TGTGCCAGCAGCTTAACACCGGGACAGGGGAAAACTGAAGCTTTCTTT
cdr3_aa: CASSLTPGQGKTEAFF
j_call: TRBJ1-1
clone_size: NA
v_call: TRBV5-5
d_call: TRBD1

cdr3_nt: TGTGCCACCAGCAGAGACCCAGGCTACCAAGAGACCCAGTACTTC
cdr3_aa: CATSRDPGYQETQYF
j_call: TRBJ2-5
clone_size: few
v_call: TRBV15
d_call: NA

cdr3_nt: TGTGCCAGCAGCGTGAGTGGGTATAATACGCAGTATTTT
cdr3_aa: CASSVSGYNTQYF
j_call: TRBJ2-3
clone_size: NA
v_call: TRBV12-3/TRBV12-4
d_call: NA